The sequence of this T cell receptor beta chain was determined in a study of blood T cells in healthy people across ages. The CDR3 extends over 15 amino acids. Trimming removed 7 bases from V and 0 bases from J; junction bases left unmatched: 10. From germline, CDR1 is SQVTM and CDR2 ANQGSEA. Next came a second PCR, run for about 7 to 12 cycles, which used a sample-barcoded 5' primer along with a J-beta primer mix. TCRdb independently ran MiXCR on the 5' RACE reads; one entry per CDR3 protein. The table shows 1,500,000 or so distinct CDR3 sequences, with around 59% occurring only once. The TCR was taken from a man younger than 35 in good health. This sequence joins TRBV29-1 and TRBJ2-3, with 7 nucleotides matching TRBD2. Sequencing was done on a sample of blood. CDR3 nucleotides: TGCAGCGCAACTAGCGCTGGGACTAGCACAGATACGCAGTATTTT. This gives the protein CSATSAGTSTDTQYF.